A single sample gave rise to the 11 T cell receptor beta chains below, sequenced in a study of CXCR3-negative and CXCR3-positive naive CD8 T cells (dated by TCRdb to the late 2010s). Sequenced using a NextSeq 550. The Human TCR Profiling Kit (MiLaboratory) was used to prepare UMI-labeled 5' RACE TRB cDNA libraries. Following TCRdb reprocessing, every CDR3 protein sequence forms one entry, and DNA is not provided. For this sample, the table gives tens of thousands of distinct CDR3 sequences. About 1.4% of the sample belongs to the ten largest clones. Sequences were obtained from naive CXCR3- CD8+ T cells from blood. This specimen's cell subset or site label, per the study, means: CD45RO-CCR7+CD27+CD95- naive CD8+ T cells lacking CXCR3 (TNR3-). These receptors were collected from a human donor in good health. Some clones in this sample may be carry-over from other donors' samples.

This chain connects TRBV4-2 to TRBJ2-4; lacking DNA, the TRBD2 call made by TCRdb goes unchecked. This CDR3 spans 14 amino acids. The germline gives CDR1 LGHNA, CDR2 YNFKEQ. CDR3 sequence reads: CASQGPSAKNIQYF.

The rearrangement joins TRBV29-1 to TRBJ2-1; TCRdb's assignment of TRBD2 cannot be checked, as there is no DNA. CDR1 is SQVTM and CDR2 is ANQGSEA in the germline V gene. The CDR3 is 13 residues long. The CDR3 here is CSAQAGTYNEQFF.

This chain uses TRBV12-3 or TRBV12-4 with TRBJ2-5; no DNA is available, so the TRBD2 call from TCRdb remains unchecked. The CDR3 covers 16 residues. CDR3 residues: CASSLYGRGGRETQYF.

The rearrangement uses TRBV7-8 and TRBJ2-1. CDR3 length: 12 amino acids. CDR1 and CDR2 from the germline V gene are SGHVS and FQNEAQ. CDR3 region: CASSLVYNEQFF.

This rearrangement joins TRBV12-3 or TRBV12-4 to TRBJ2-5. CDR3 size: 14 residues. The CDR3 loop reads CASSLLEDQETQYF.

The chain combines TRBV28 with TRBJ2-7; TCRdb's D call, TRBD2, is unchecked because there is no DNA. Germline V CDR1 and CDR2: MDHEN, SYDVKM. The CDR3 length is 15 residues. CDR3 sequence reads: CASSLLAGGAGEQYF.

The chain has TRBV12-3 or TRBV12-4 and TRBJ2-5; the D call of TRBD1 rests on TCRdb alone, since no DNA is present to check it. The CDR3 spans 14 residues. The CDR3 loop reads CASSLHRGQETQYF.

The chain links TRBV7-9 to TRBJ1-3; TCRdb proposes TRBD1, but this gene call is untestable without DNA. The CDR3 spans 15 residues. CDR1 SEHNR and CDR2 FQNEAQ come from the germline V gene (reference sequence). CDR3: CASRPGQGGSSTIYF. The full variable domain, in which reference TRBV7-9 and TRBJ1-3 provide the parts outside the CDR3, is DTGVSQNPRHKITKRGQNVTFRCDPISEHNRLYWYRQTLGQGPEFLTYFQNEAQLEKSRLLSDRFSAERPKGSFSTLEIQRTEQGDSAMYLCASRPGQGGSSTIYFGEGSWLTVV.

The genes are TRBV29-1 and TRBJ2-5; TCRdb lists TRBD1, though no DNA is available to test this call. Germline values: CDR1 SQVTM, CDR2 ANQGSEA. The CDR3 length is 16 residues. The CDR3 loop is CSVVPLSGYDQETQYF.

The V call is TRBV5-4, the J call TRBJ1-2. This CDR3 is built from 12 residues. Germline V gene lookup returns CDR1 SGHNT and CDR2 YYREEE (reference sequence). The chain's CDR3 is CASSQMGSGYTF.

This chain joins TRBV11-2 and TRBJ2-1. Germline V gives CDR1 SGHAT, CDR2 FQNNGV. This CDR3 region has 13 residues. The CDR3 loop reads CASSLDGHNEQFF.